These 15 T cell receptor beta chains share one sample of origin, sequenced in a study of blood T cell repertoires in COVID-19 (dated by TCRdb to about 2020). Receptors were amplified or captured by the immunoSEQ multiplex PCR assay. Drawn from immuneACCESS, this table holds only the in-frame rearrangements with V and J called that TCRdb kept. Clones are partly lost; checked studies trace under half to an unresolved V gene and leave the rest unexplained. The sample table records about 140,000 clones; 79% of these occur just once. The ten largest clonotypes hold around 3.3% of the sample. The material sequenced was peripheral blood. These receptors all stem from a man aged 55 to 70 with acute or convalescent COVID-19.

The chain is built from TRBV5-4 and TRBJ2-7; D gene unclear. Looked up from germline, CDR1 is SGHNT and CDR2 is YYREEE (reference sequence). The CDR3 is made up of 13 amino acids. Trimming took off 10 bases at V and 0 bases at J, with 14 bases between the two ends. The CDR3: CAGRSASSYEQYF. The CDR3 nucleotides are TGTGCCGGCCGCAGCGCGAGCTCCTACGAGCAGTACTTC.

This chain connects TRBV7-9 to TRBJ2-2; D uncertain. CDR1 and CDR2 (germline): SEHNR, FQNEAQ (reference sequence). The CDR3 sequence is 15 residues long. V was pared by 1 base and J by 3 bases, with 9 bases between. CDR3 in DNA: TGTGCCAGCAGCTTAGGGGCTCTGGACACCGGGGAGCTGTTTTTT. It is translated as CASSLGALDTGELFF.

V usage is TRBV5-5 and J usage is TRBJ1-2; a weak D match, TRBD1 (6 bases). CDR1 and CDR2 from the germline V gene are SGHKS and YYEKEE (reference sequence). The CDR3 has 15 amino acids. The V gene lost 4 bases and the J gene lost 1 base, with 14 bases spanning the gap. CDR3 nucleotide sequence: TGTGCCAGCAGCAATACACAGGGATTTAACTATGGCTACACCTTC. It is translated as CASSNTQGFNYGYTF.

Comments on this clone: An end of the junction differs from the germline gene, which may be a read error. V is TRBV4-3 and J is TRBJ2-1, with 14 bases identical to TRBD2. CDR3 length: 16 amino acids. Germline V CDR1 and CDR2: LGHNA, YSLEER. The CDR3 coding sequence is TGCGCCAGCAGGCAAGATTTGACTAGCGGGGGGGATGAGCAGTTCTTC. It encodes CASRQDLTSGGDEQFF.

This clone appeared a single time. The J gene is TRBJ1-3, the V gene TRBV25-1; D perhaps matches TRBD1 (5 bases). The germline V gene has CDR1 MGHDK and CDR2 SYGVNS. V was shortened by 6 bases and J by 1 base, with 13 bases between the two germline ends. The CDR3 runs to 15 residues. The CDR3 loop is CASRAAGLSGNTIYF. As DNA, the CDR3 is TGTGCCAGCAGGGCTGCGGGGCTTTCTGGAAACACCATATATTTT.

There are a few counts of this clone. J is TRBJ1-3 and V is TRBV2; D remains ambiguous. CDR1 SNHLY and CDR2 FYNNEI come from the germline V gene. V lost 4 bases and J 2 bases, leaving 9 bases between the germline ends. This CDR3 region has 14 residues. The CDR3 region has the DNA TGTGCCAGCAGTGTACAGACTACTGGAAACACCATATATTTT. Its translation: CASSVQTTGNTIYF.

The V and J genes are TRBV2 and TRBJ1-5; 7 bases fit TRBD1. Losses at the gene ends were 3 bases for V and 7 bases for J; bases not matched to a gene: 3. The CDR3 totals 13 residues. CDR1 and CDR2 (germline): SNHLY, FYNNEI. CDR3 sequence reads: CASSEQGGQPQHF. The CDR3 region has the DNA TGTGCCAGCAGTGAGCAGGGGGGACAGCCCCAGCATTTT.

This sequence joins TRBV6-2 or TRBV6-3 and TRBJ1-6, with a weak D call TRBD1 (5 bases). This CDR3 spans 14 amino acids. Germline CDR1 and CDR2: MNHEY and SVGEGT. Deletions cut 0 bases from V and 10 bases from J, with 10 bases between. The CDR3 loop reads CASSYSQGSSPLHF. For the CDR3, the DNA is TGTGCCAGCAGTTACTCCCAGGGTTCGTCACCCCTCCACTTT.

The chain links TRBV5-1 to TRBJ1-3; no definite D call. The CDR3 is 15 residues long. CDR1 and CDR2 from the germline V gene are SGHRS and YFSETQ. V gave up 0 bases and J gave up 0 bases, with 7 bases separating them. The CDR3 protein is CASSLGGSSGNTIYF. The CDR3, as DNA: TGCGCCAGCAGCTTGGGTGGGAGCTCTGGAAACACCATATATTTT.

This chain connects TRBV9 to TRBJ1-4, with a tentative D call TRBD1 (5 bases). CDR1 and CDR2 (germline): SGDLS, YYNGEE. The V end lost 1 base, the J end lost 3 bases, and 10 bases lay between the germline ends. The CDR3 has 15 amino acids. CDR3 bases: TGTGCCAGCAGCGTACTGGACACAGCTAATGAAAAACTGTTTTTT. Translating gives CASSVLDTANEKLFF.

The V and J genes are TRBV7-8 and TRBJ1-5, with TRBD1 matching 7 bases. Unmatched junction bases numbered 14, after V lost 5 bases and J lost 1 base. The V gene's germline CDR1 is SGHVS and CDR2 FQNEAQ. The CDR3 extends over 18 amino acids. The chain's CDR3 is CASSLIVETGRSNQPQHF. DNA for the CDR3: TGTGCCAGCAGCCTCATCGTAGAGACAGGGAGGAGCAATCAGCCCCAGCATTTT. The variable domain in full, with the rest retrieved from reference TRBV7-8 and TRBJ1-5, is GAGVSQSPRYKVAKRGQDVALRCDPISGHVSLFWYQQALGQGPEFLTYFQNEAQLDKSGLPSDRFFAERPEGSVSTLKIQRTQQEDSAVYLCASSLIVETGRSNQPQHFGDGTRLSIL.

This clone is a singleton in its sample. V usage is TRBV7-3 and J usage is TRBJ2-1; 8 bases fit TRBD2. V lost 1 base to trimming and J lost 0 bases; unmatched junction nucleotides: 17. CDR3 length: 21 amino acids. The germline V gene has CDR1 SGHTA and CDR2 FQGTGA. The CDR3 DNA sequence: TGTGCCAGCAGCTTAATAAGCCCCTTGGGAGGTAGCGGGGACTCCTACAATGAGCAGTTCTTC. Its translation is CASSLISPLGGSGDSYNEQFF.

This chain uses TRBV5-4 with TRBJ2-7, with 8 bases lining up with TRBD2. Germline V lookup: CDR1 SGHNT, CDR2 YYREEE (reference sequence). The V segment lost 4 bases and the J segment 3 bases; nucleotides outside the gene matches: 12. The CDR3 runs 16 residues. The CDR3 sequence is CASSPGGVAGYYEQYF. The CDR3 DNA sequence: TGTGCCAGCAGCCCCGGTGGGGTAGCGGGGTACTACGAGCAGTACTTC.

This chain connects TRBV7-2 to TRBJ2-3; 13 nucleotides align to TRBD2. The J segment lost 4 bases and the V segment lost 5 bases, leaving 6 bases of the junction unmatched. CDR3 size: 16 residues. Germline CDR1 SGHTA, CDR2 FQGNSA. The CDR3 spells CASSRGLAGEADTQYF. DNA of the CDR3: TGTGCCAGCAGCCGTGGACTAGCGGGAGAGGCAGATACGCAGTATTTT.

V gene TRBV7-2 combines with J gene TRBJ1-6; 7 nucleotides match TRBD1. Looked up from germline, CDR1 is SGHTA and CDR2 is FQGNSA. The CDR3 has 15 residues. V trimming: 5 bases; J trimming: 6 bases; junction bases outside the gene matches: 7. CDR3: CASSLMGQPNSPLHF. For the CDR3, the DNA is TGTGCCAGCAGCCTGATGGGACAGCCTAATTCACCCCTCCACTTT.